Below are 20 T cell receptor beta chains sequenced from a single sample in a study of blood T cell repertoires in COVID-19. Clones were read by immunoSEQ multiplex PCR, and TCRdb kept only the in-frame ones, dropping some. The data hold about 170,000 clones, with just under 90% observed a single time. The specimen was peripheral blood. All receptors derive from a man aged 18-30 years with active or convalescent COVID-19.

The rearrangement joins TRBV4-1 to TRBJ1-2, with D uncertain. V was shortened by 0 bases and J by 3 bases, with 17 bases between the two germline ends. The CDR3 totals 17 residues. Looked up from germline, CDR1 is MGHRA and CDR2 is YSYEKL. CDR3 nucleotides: TGCGCCAGCAGCCAAGATACAAACGCCAATCTTGACTATGGCTACACCTTC. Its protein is CASSQDTNANLDYGYTF.

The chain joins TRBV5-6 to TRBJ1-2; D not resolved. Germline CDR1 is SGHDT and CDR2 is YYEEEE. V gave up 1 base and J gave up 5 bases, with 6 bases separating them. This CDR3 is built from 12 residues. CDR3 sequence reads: CASSLYSYGYTF. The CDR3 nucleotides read TGTGCCAGCAGCTTGTATAGTTATGGCTACACCTTC. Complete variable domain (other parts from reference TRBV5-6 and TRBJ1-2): DAGVTQSPTHLIKTRGQQVTLRCSPKSGHDTVSWYQQALGQGPQFIFQYYEEEERQRGNFPDRFSGHQFPNYSSELNVNALLLGDSALYLCASSLYSYGYTFGSGTRLTVV.

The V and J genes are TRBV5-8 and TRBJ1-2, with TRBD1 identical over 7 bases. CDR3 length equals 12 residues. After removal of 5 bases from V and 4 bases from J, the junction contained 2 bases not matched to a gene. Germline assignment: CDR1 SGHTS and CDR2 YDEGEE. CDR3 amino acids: CASRDRIYGYTF. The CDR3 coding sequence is TGTGCCAGCAGGGACAGGATCTATGGCTACACCTTC.

Here the CDR3 reads CASSLFLRGTDTQYF. CDR3 sequence (DNA): TGCGCCAGCAGCTTGTTCCTGCGGGGTACAGATACGCAGTATTTT. The genes are TRBV5-1 and TRBJ2-3; D might be TRBD2 (6 bases). This CDR3 comprises 15 residues. In germline, CDR1 is SGHRS, CDR2 YFSETQ. The V end was cut by 1 base, the J end by 3 bases, with 12 bases between.

The CDR3 loop reads CASSPAGQAYSYEQYF. As DNA, the CDR3 is TGTGCCAGCTCACCCGCGGGACAGGCTTACTCCTACGAGCAGTACTTC. V and J are TRBV18 and TRBJ2-7; TRBD1 agrees at 8 bases. Germline V CDR1 and CDR2: KGHSH, LQKENI. V gave up 3 bases and J gave up 0 bases; unmatched junction bases: 7. The length of the CDR3 is 16 residues.

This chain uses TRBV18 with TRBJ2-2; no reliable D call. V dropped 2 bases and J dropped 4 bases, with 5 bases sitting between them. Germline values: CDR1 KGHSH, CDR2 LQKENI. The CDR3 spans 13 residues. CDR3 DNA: TGTGCCAGCTCACCAAGCTTCACCGGGGAGCTGTTTTTT. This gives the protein CASSPSFTGELFF. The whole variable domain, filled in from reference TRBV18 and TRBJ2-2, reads NAGVMQNPRHLVRRRGQEARLRCSPMKGHSHVYWYRQLPEEGLKFMVYLQKENIIDESGMPKERFSAEFPKEGPSILRIQQVVRGDSAAYFCASSPSFTGELFFGEGSRLTVL.

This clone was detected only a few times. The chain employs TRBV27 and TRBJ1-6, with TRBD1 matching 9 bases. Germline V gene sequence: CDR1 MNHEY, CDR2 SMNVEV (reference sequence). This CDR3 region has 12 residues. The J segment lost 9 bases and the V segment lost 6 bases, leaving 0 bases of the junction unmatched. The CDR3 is CASRDRGSPLHF. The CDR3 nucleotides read TGTGCCAGCAGGGACAGGGGTTCACCCCTCCACTTT.

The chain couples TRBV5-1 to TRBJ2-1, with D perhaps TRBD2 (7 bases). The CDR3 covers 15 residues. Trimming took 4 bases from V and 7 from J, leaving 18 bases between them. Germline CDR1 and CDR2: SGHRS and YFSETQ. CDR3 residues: CASSPGPGGLNEQFF. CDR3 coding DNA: TGCGCCAGCAGCCCTGGGCCGGGGGGCCTAAATGAGCAGTTCTTC. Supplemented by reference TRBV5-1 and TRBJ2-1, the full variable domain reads KAGVTQTPRYLIKTRGQQVTLSCSPISGHRSVSWYQQTPGQGLQFLFEYFSETQRNKGNFPGRFSGRQFSNSRSEMNVSTLELGDSALYLCASSPGPGGLNEQFFGPGTRLTVL.

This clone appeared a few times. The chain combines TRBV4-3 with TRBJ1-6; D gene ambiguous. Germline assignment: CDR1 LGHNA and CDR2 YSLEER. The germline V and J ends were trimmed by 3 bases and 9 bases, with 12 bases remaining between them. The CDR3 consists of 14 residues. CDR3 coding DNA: TGCGCCAGCAGCCAGACGGGTACGAGTTCACCCCTCCACTTT. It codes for CASSQTGTSSPLHF.

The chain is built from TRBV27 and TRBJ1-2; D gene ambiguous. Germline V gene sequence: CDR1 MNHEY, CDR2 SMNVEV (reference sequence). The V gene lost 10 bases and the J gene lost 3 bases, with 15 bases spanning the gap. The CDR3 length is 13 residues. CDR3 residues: CATAVTRHYGYTF. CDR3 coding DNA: TGTGCCACCGCCGTGACACGACACTATGGCTACACCTTC.

CDR3 DNA sequence: TGTGCCAGCAGCTTAGCGGGTGACACCTACAATGAGCAGTTCTTC. It is translated as CASSLAGDTYNEQFF. This chain uses TRBV7-9 with TRBJ2-1; D not certain. With 0 bases removed from V and 2 bases from J, the gap between germline ends came to 8 bases. Germline values: CDR1 SEHNR, CDR2 FQNEAQ (reference sequence). The CDR3 covers 15 residues.

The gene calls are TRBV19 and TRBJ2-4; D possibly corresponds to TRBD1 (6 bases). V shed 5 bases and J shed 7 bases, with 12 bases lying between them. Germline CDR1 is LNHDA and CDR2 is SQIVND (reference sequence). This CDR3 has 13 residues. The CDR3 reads CASSQGIWNIQYF. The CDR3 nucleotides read TGTGCCAGTAGTCAGGGGATTTGGAACATTCAGTACTTC.

The CDR3, as DNA: TGTGCCACCAGTACGTGGCTCACAGATACGCAGTATTTT. It is translated as CATSTWLTDTQYF. V gene TRBV24-1 combines with J gene TRBJ2-3; no firm D call. The CDR3 has 13 residues. The germline V gene encodes CDR1 KGHDR and CDR2 SFDVKD. Trimming removed 6 bases at V and 2 bases at J, with 8 bases between.

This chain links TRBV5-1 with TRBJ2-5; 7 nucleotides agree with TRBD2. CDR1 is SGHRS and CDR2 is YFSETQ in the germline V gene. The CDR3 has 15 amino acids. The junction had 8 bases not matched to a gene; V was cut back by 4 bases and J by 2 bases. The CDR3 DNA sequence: TGCGCCAGCAGCACTGCTAGCGGAACACAAGAGACCCAGTACTTC. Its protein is CASSTASGTQETQYF. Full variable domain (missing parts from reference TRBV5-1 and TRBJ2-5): KAGVTQTPRYLIKTRGQQVTLSCSPISGHRSVSWYQQTPGQGLQFLFEYFSETQRNKGNFPGRFSGRQFSNSRSEMNVSTLELGDSALYLCASSTASGTQETQYFGPGTRLLVL.

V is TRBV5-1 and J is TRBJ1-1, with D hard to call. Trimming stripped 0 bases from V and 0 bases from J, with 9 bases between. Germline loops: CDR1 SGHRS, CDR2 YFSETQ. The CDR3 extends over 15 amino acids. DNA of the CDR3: TGCGCCAGCAGCTTGGGCGGGGTTATGAACACTGAAGCTTTCTTT. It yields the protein CASSLGGVMNTEAFF.

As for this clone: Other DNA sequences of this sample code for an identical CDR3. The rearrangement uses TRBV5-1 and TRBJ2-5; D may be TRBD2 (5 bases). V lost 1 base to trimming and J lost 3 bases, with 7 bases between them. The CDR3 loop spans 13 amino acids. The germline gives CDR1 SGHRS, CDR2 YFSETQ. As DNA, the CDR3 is TGCGCCAGCAGCTTGTCCGGGAAAGAGACCCAGTACTTC. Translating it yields CASSLSGKETQYF.

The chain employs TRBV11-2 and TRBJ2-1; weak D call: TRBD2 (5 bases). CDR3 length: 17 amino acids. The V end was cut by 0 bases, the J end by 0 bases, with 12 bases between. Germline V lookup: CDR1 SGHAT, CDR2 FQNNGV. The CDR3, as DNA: TGTGCCAGCAGCTTAGACCGTAGAGGGAGCTCCTACAATGAGCAGTTCTTC. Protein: CASSLDRRGSSYNEQFF.

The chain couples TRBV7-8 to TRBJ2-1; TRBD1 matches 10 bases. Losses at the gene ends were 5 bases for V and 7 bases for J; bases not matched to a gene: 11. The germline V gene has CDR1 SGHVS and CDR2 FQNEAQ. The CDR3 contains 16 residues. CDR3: CASSRQGANGWNEQFF. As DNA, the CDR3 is TGTGCCAGCAGCAGACAGGGGGCGAACGGTTGGAATGAGCAGTTCTTC.

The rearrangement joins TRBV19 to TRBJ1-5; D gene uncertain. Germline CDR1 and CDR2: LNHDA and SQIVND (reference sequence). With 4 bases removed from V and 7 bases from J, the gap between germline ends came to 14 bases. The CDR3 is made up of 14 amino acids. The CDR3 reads CASSTQGPGQPQHF. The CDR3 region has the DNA TGTGCCAGTAGTACCCAAGGACCGGGGCAGCCCCAGCATTTT.

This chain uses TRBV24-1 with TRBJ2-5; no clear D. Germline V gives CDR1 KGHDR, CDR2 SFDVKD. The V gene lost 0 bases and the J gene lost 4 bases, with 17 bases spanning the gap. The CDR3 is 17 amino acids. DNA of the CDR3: TGTGCCACCAGTGATTTGGCAAAACCACACCCGGGAGAGACCCAGTACTTC. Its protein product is CATSDLAKPHPGETQYF.